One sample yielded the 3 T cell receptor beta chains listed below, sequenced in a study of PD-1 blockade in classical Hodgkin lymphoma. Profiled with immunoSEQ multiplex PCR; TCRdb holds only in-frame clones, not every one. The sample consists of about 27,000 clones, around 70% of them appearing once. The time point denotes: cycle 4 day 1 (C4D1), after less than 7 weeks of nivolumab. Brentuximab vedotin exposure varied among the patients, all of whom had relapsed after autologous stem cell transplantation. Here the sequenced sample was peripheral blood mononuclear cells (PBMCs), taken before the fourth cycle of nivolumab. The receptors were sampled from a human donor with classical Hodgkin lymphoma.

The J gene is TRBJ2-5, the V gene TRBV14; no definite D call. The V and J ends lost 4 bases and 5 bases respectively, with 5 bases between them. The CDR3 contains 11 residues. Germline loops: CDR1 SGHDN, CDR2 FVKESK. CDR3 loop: CASSRSETQYF. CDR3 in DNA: TGTGCCAGCAGCCGTTCGGAGACCCAGTACTTC.

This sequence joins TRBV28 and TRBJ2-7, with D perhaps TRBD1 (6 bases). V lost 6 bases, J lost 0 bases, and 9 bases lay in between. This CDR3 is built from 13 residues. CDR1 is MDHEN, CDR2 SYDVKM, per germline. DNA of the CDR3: TGTGCCAGCAGAATACAGGGCTCCTACGAGCAGTACTTC. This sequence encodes CASRIQGSYEQYF.

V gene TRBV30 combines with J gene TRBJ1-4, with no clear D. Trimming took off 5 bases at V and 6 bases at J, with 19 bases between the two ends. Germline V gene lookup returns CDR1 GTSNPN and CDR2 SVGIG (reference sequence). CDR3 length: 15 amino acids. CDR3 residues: CAWSVGHGIHEKLFF. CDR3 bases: TGTGCCTGGTCCGTCGGTCACGGAATCCATGAAAAACTGTTTTTT.